This is a list of T cell receptor beta chains from one sample in a study of T cells in Graves' hyperthyroidism and ophthalmopathy. TCRdb independently ran MiXCR on the multiplex PCR reads; one entry per CDR3 protein. The sample shows roughly 550,000 distinct CDR3 sequences, about 16% of them seen only once. Sequencing was performed on blood. Receptors were obtained from a woman aged 25 to 39 with Graves' ophthalmopathy. CDR3s include the opening cysteine and the closing phenylalanine or tryptophan. The D gene is left open where the match is weak. The size entry is marked missing in some rows and otherwise reads once, few, many or a size class.

size: -
D: -
J: TRBJ2-3
V: TRBV7-3
CDR3: CASSPTEGLERRDTQYF
DNA: TGTGCCAGCAGCCCTACCGAAGGACTGGAGAGAAGAGATACGCAGTATTTT

size: many
D: TRBD2
J: TRBJ2-7
V: TRBV20-1
CDR3: CSASGPLSSGSSYEQYF
DNA: TGCAGTGCTAGTGGCCCCCTTTCAAGCGGGAGCTCCTACGAGCAGTACTTC

size: -
D: TRBD1
J: TRBJ2-7
V: TRBV19
CDR3: CASRRTGAIHEQYF
DNA: TGTGCCAGTAGGAGGACAGGGGCAATTCACGAGCAGTACTTC

size: -
D: -
J: TRBJ1-1
V: TRBV29-1
CDR3: CSVEAGRGTTEAFF
DNA: TGCAGCGTTGAAGCAGGGCGGGGGACCACTGAAGCTTTCTTT

size: few
D: TRBD1
J: TRBJ1-5
V: TRBV24-1
CDR3: CATGQGDQPQHF
DNA: TGTGCCACTGGACAGGGCGATCAGCCCCAGCATTTT

size: many
D: -
J: TRBJ2-5
V: TRBV7-2
CDR3: CASSFRGFQETQYF
DNA: TGTGCCAGCAGCTTCAGGGGTTTTCAGGAGACCCAGTACTTC

size: many
D: -
J: TRBJ2-3
V: TRBV2
CDR3: CASSGGQRNPIDTQYF
DNA: TGTGCCAGCAGTGGAGGGCAGCGGAACCCAATAGATACGCAGTATTTT

size: -
D: -
J: TRBJ2-3
V: TRBV5-5
CDR3: CASSSSSRTSTDTQYF
DNA: TGTGCCAGCAGCTCCTCCAGCCGAACTAGCACAGATACGCAGTATTTT

size: -
D: TRBD2
J: TRBJ2-1
V: TRBV6-1
CDR3: CASSPLAGVVANEQFF
DNA: TGTGCCAGCAGCCCTCTAGCGGGAGTAGTCGCCAATGAGCAGTTCTTC

size: -
D: TRBD1
J: TRBJ2-5
V: TRBV5-1
CDR3: CASSPPGGVETQYF
DNA: TGCGCCAGCAGCCCGCCAGGGGGCGTTGAGACCCAGTACTTC

size: many
D: TRBD1
J: TRBJ2-7
V: TRBV28
CDR3: CASSGRTGTYEQYF
DNA: TGTGCCAGCAGTGGGCGGACAGGGACCTACGAGCAGTACTTC

size: -
D: TRBD1
J: TRBJ2-7
V: TRBV6-2/TRBV6-3
CDR3: CASSYYTTGNEQYF
DNA: TGTGCCAGCAGCTATTACACGACAGGGAACGAGCAGTACTTC

size: many
D: -
J: TRBJ2-3
V: TRBV28
CDR3: CATTTSTDTQYF
DNA: TGTGCCACCACCACTAGCACAGATACGCAGTATTTT

size: -
D: TRBD2
J: TRBJ2-1
V: TRBV9
CDR3: CASSVSVAGVSNEQFF
DNA: TGTGCCAGCAGCGTATCCGTAGCGGGAGTTTCTAATGAGCAGTTCTTC

size: many
D: TRBD1
J: TRBJ2-5
V: TRBV28
CDR3: CASSQQGTGETQYF
DNA: TGTGCCAGCAGCCAACAGGGGACGGGGGAGACCCAGTACTTC

size: -
D: -
J: TRBJ2-5
V: TRBV19
CDR3: CASSNYREGQETQYF
DNA: TGTGCCAGTAGTAATTACAGGGAAGGGCAAGAGACCCAGTACTTC

size: -
D: TRBD1
J: TRBJ2-1
V: TRBV7-9
CDR3: CASSPNRQGSSYNEQFF
DNA: TGTGCCAGCAGCCCAAACCGACAGGGAAGCTCCTACAATGAGCAGTTCTTC

size: many
D: -
J: TRBJ2-5
V: TRBV18
CDR3: CASSPYRDQETQYF
DNA: TGTGCCAGCTCACCGTACAGGGACCAAGAGACCCAGTACTTC

size: many
D: -
J: TRBJ1-1
V: TRBV7-3
CDR3: CASSAGAGTEAFF
DNA: TGTGCCAGCAGCGCCGGGGCAGGCACTGAAGCTTTCTTT

size: few
D: TRBD2
J: TRBJ2-1
V: TRBV18
CDR3: CASSRAGTSGRTYNEQFF
DNA: TGTGCCAGCTCACGTGCCGGGACTAGCGGGAGGACCTACAATGAGCAGTTCTTC

size: many
D: TRBD1
J: TRBJ2-7
V: TRBV5-6
CDR3: CASSEEGTELLPYEQYF
DNA: TGTGCCAGCAGCGAAGAAGGGACAGAATTATTACCCTACGAGCAGTACTTC

size: -
D: -
J: TRBJ1-4
V: TRBV5-5
CDR3: CASSDLRREKLFF
DNA: TGTGCCAGCAGCGACCTAAGAAGAGAAAAACTGTTTTTT

size: -
D: TRBD1
J: TRBJ1-2
V: TRBV11-3
CDR3: CASSTVIRDSSWYGYTF
DNA: TGTGCCAGCAGCACCGTCATTCGGGACAGCAGTTGGTATGGCTACACCTTC

size: few
D: TRBD2
J: TRBJ2-2
V: TRBV4-3
CDR3: CASSQRLAGVHTGELFF
DNA: TGCGCCAGCAGCCAAAGACTAGCGGGAGTTCACACCGGGGAGCTGTTTTTT

size: few
D: -
J: TRBJ2-7
V: TRBV14
CDR3: CASSQDWTSYEQYF
DNA: TGTGCCAGCAGCCAAGATTGGACTTCCTACGAGCAGTACTTC

size: many
D: -
J: TRBJ1-2
V: TRBV3-1
CDR3: CASSQDGGGNYGYTF
DNA: TGTGCCAGCAGCCAAGATGGAGGGGGGAACTATGGCTACACCTTC

size: few
D: -
J: TRBJ1-2
V: TRBV12-3/TRBV12-4
CDR3: CASSQGSSDYGYTF
DNA: TGTGCCAGCAGCCAAGGCTCCAGTGACTATGGCTACACCTTC

size: -
D: -
J: TRBJ1-1
V: TRBV19
CDR3: CASSRGGRKFMNTEAFF
DNA: TGTGCCAGTAGTAGGGGAGGACGGAAGTTCATGAACACTGAAGCTTTCTTT

size: many
D: -
J: TRBJ1-1
V: TRBV20-1
CDR3: CSDLVLTEAFF
DNA: TGCAGTGACCTGGTACTCACTGAAGCTTTCTTT

size: few
D: -
J: TRBJ2-1
V: TRBV6-2/TRBV6-3
CDR3: CASSYSQDYAHNEQFF
DNA: TGTGCCAGCAGTTACTCGCAGGACTATGCCCACAATGAGCAGTTCTTC

size: many
D: TRBD1
J: TRBJ1-1
V: TRBV20-1
CDR3: CSAVQGAGNTEAFF
DNA: TGCAGTGCCGTACAGGGGGCCGGGAACACTGAAGCTTTCTTT

size: many
D: -
J: TRBJ1-4
V: TRBV3-1
CDR3: CASSQLGSIEKLFF
DNA: TGTGCCAGCAGCCAGTTGGGCTCCATCGAAAAACTGTTTTTT

size: few
D: TRBD2
J: TRBJ2-1
V: TRBV4-1
CDR3: CASSHTAGSSYNEQFF
DNA: TGCGCCAGCAGCCACACAGCGGGAAGCTCCTACAATGAGCAGTTCTTC

size: many
D: -
J: TRBJ2-7
V: TRBV29-1
CDR3: CSVERDKTGEQYF
DNA: TGCAGCGTTGAGCGGGACAAAACAGGCGAGCAGTACTTC

size: -
D: TRBD1
J: TRBJ1-1
V: TRBV20-1
CDR3: CSAGTGVATEAFF
DNA: TGCAGTGCCGGGACAGGGGTGGCCACTGAAGCTTTCTTT

size: few
D: TRBD1
J: TRBJ2-5
V: TRBV7-2
CDR3: CASSLGRTGKVQETQYF
DNA: TGTGCCAGCAGCTTAGGAAGGACAGGGAAGGTCCAAGAGACCCAGTACTTC

size: -
D: -
J: TRBJ2-7
V: TRBV6-2/TRBV6-3
CDR3: CASNVDGGEYEQYF
DNA: TGTGCCAGCAACGTTGACGGGGGAGAGTACGAGCAGTACTTC

size: many
D: -
J: TRBJ2-7
V: TRBV4-1
CDR3: CASSQTTDTYEQYF
DNA: TGCGCCAGCAGCCAAACGACCGACACCTACGAGCAGTACTTC

size: few
D: TRBD1
J: TRBJ2-2
V: TRBV9
CDR3: CASSGQGSAGELFF
DNA: TGTGCCAGCAGCGGACAGGGGAGTGCCGGGGAGCTGTTTTTT

size: many
D: -
J: TRBJ1-2
V: TRBV30
CDR3: CAWRQPGTYGYTF
DNA: TGTGCCTGGAGACAACCAGGGACCTATGGCTACACCTTC

size: many
D: -
J: TRBJ2-1
V: TRBV19
CDR3: CASSDSSYNEQFF
DNA: TGTGCCAGTAGCGATTCTTCCTACAATGAGCAGTTCTTC

size: -
D: TRBD2
J: TRBJ2-2
V: TRBV20-1
CDR3: CSASYLAGGNTGELFF
DNA: TGCAGTGCTAGTTACCTAGCGGGGGGAAACACCGGGGAGCTGTTTTTT

size: many
D: -
J: TRBJ2-5
V: TRBV10-2
CDR3: CASTSQRGETQYF
DNA: TGCGCCAGCACGTCCCAGAGGGGAGAGACCCAGTACTTC

size: many
D: TRBD1
J: TRBJ2-3
V: TRBV14
CDR3: CASSQRTGVGTDTQYF
DNA: TGTGCCAGCAGCCAGCGGACAGGGGTCGGCACAGATACGCAGTATTTT

size: many
D: TRBD1
J: TRBJ2-1
V: TRBV28
CDR3: CASSSLAPRGQGRGWEQFF
DNA: TGTGCCAGCAGTTCCTTAGCCCCTCGAGGACAGGGACGGGGTTGGGAGCAGTTCTTC

size: few
D: -
J: TRBJ2-1
V: TRBV7-3
CDR3: CASSIVSGNEQFF
DNA: TGTGCCAGCAGTATAGTTAGCGGCAATGAGCAGTTCTTC

size: -
D: -
J: TRBJ1-1
V: TRBV6-2/TRBV6-3
CDR3: CASSKSGTPKEAFF
DNA: TGTGCCAGCAGTAAATCCGGGACACCCAAGGAAGCTTTCTTT

size: many
D: TRBD2
J: TRBJ2-5
V: TRBV19
CDR3: CASSGIAGQETQYF
DNA: TGTGCCAGTAGTGGAATAGCGGGCCAAGAGACCCAGTACTTC

size: -
D: -
J: TRBJ2-1
V: TRBV5-6
CDR3: CASSLVPEDEQFF
DNA: TGTGCCAGCAGCTTGGTCCCCGAGGATGAGCAGTTCTTC

size: few
D: TRBD1
J: TRBJ1-5
V: TRBV20-1
CDR3: CSARTGGFSNQPQHF
DNA: TGCAGTGCGAGGACAGGGGGATTTAGCAATCAGCCCCAGCATTTT